This T cell receptor beta chain was profiled in a study of blood T cell repertoires in COVID-19. The overall study: The cDNA or gDNA used as material had been derived from T cells, B-cell-depleted T cells, or PBMCs.

The method was immunoSEQ multiplex PCR; TCRdb's version includes in-frame clones alone and lacks a portion of them. The sample consists of under 300,000 clones, 90% of them appearing once. This CDR3 has 15 residues. Germline V gives CDR1 SGDLS, CDR2 YYNGEE. V was clipped by 4 bases and J by 4 bases, with 17 bases between them. The sample consisted of peripheral blood. V is TRBV9 and J is TRBJ1-1; a possible D gene is TRBD1 (6 bases). This receptor was obtained from a woman aged 55-69 years with COVID-19, enrolled during active disease. The CDR3: CASSPDWGGLTEAFF. The CDR3 DNA is TGTGCCAGCAGCCCCGACTGGGGGGGCCTCACTGAAGCTTTCTTT.